The T cell receptor (beta chain) under discussion was sequenced for a study of vaccination effects on CD4 cells after COVID-19. On this clone itself: As yet, its antigen is unknown.

Trimming took 5 bases from V and 3 from J, leaving 5 bases between them. The CDR3 covers 12 residues. Sequenced by immunoSEQ multiplex PCR; TCRdb stores in-frame clones only, minus some. The sample contains about 23,000 clones, 73% of which appear only once. Viral peptide pool expansion of antigen-specific CD4+ T cells preceded sequencing in the ViraFEST assay. Once cultured for approximately eleven days, the cells underwent separation to obtain CD4+ T cells. Nobody among the vaccine recipients had prior SARS-CoV-2 infection (nucleocapsid antibodies were negative). The sample was CD4+ T cells from PBMCs cultured with SARS-CoV-2 spike peptides, taken before COVID-19 vaccination. The receptor was derived from a human donor who received a COVID-19 vaccine. This chain uses TRBV12-3 or TRBV12-4 with TRBJ1-3, with unresolved D. The CDR3 region is CASSQVGNTIYF. DNA for the CDR3: TGTGCCAGCAGTCAGGTTGGAAACACCATATATTTT.